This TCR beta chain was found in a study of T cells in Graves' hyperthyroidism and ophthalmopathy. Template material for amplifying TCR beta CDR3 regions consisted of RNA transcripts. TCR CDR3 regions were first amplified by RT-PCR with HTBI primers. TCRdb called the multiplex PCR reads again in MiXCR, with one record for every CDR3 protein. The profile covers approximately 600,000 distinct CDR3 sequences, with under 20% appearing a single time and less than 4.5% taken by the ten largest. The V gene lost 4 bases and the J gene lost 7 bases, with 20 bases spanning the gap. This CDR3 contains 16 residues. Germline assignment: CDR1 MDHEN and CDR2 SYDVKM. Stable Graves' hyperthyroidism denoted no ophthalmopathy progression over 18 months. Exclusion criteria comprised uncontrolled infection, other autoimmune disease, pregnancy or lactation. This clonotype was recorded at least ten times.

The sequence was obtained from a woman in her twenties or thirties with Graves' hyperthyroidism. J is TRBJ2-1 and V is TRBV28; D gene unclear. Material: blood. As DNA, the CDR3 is TGTGCCAGCAGTTATTACGGTCTAGAAGTGCAGAATGAGCAGTTCTTC. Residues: CASSYYGLEVQNEQFF.